The present entry profiles one T cell receptor (beta chain) with its context. A read error may account for a junction end that differs from germline. This specimen belongs to a study of blood T cells in healthy people across ages. Alongside a J-beta primer mix, a sample-barcoded 5' primer served in a second PCR lasting 7 to 11 cycles. Each cDNA molecule was tagged by a template-switch adaptor that had 12 random nucleotides. CDR3-containing paired-end reads numbering at least 2.5 million came from each sample. TCRdb independently ran MiXCR on the 5' RACE reads; one entry per CDR3 protein. Of about 1.6 million distinct CDR3 sequences listed, almost 35% were seen once; the top ten hold about 11%. This sequence originates from a woman in her twenties or thirties in good health. The sample taken for sequencing was blood.

CDR3 in amino acids: CAGSPGALYEQYF. CDR3 bases: TGTGCCGGCAGCCCGGGGGCCCTCTACGAGCAGTACTTC. J is TRBJ2-5 and V is TRBV28; the D gene could be TRBD1 or TRBD2 (6 bases each). The DNA end favors TRBJ2-7, so the J call may be wrong. This CDR3 region has 13 residues. CDR1 is MDHEN and CDR2 is SYDVKM in the germline V gene.